The 24 T cell receptor beta chains reported below all come from one sample, sequenced in a study of radiotherapy plus CTLA-4 blockade in lung cancer. Assay: immunoSEQ multiplex PCR; the TCRdb copy retains only in-frame clones and omits some. The profile covers about 110,000 clones, with approximately 81% appearing a single time and approximately 2.5% taken by the ten largest. This specimen was peripheral blood, taken from a patient treated with radiotherapy plus ipilimumab. These receptors were taken from a human donor with non-small cell lung cancer that progressed on radiotherapy plus ipilimumab. Some clones in this sample may be carry-over from other donors' samples.

The genes are TRBV9 and TRBJ2-1, with 13 bases fitting TRBD2. The ends lost 1 base at V and 9 bases at J; junction bases unmatched: 4. The CDR3 has 15 residues. Germline values: CDR1 SGDLS, CDR2 YYNGEE. CDR3 in DNA: TGTGCCAGCAGCGTAACTAGCGGGGGGGCGAGTGAGCAGTTCTTC. Protein sequence: CASSVTSGGASEQFF. Full variable domain (outside the CDR3, taken from reference TRBV9 and TRBJ2-1): DSGVTQTPKHLITATGQRVTLRCSPRSGDLSVYWYQQSLDQGLQFLIQYYNGEERAKGNILERFSAQQFPDLHSELNLSSLELGDSALYFCASSVTSGGASEQFFGPGTRLTVL.

This clone was counted a single time. The CDR3 protein is CASRSPAYEQYF. The DNA of the CDR3 is TGTGCCAGCAGGAGCCCGGCCTACGAGCAGTACTTC. The V gene is TRBV6-1, the J gene TRBJ2-7; no firm D call. Germline values: CDR1 MNHNS, CDR2 SASEGT. V was pared by 6 bases and J by 2 bases, with 8 bases between. There are 12 residues in the CDR3.

V usage is TRBV9 and J usage is TRBJ2-7; D possibly corresponds to TRBD2 (6 bases). V was pared by 3 bases and J by 6 bases, with 19 bases between. Germline lookup yields CDR1 SGDLS and CDR2 YYNGEE. This CDR3 contains 15 residues. CDR3 amino acids: CASSDPRDLPSEQYF. The CDR3 coding sequence is TGTGCCAGCAGCGATCCTCGGGACTTGCCCTCCGAGCAGTACTTC.

CDR3 coding DNA: TGTGCCAGCTCACTTTCGCGGGGGACCTCTGGAAACACCATATATTTT. Amino acid sequence: CASSLSRGTSGNTIYF. The chain employs TRBV18 and TRBJ1-3, with D possibly TRBD1 on 5 matching bases. Germline CDR1 is KGHSH and CDR2 is LQKENI. V lost 4 bases to trimming and J lost 0 bases, with 13 bases between them. CDR3 length: 16 amino acids.

This chain uses TRBV2 with TRBJ2-2; no reliable D call. From germline, CDR1 is SNHLY and CDR2 FYNNEI. V gave up 6 bases and J gave up 1 base, with 12 bases separating them. This CDR3 spans 15 amino acids. This chain's CDR3 is CASSQRLQNTGELFF. CDR3 in DNA: TGTGCCAGCAGCCAAAGGCTCCAGAACACCGGGGAGCTGTTTTTT.

This clone was counted a few times. The V call is TRBV5-1, the J call TRBJ1-1; the D is unclear. Germline V gene sequence: CDR1 SGHRS, CDR2 YFSETQ. The CDR3 consists of 14 residues. The ends were cut back, 0 bases at V and 3 bases at J, with 9 bases in the middle. The CDR3 spells CASSLAVRDTEAFF. CDR3 nucleotide sequence: TGCGCCAGCAGCTTGGCCGTTAGGGACACTGAAGCTTTCTTT.

The chain combines TRBV7-6 with TRBJ1-1; D unclear. The CDR3 spans 14 residues. Per the germline V gene, CDR1 is SGHVS and CDR2 is FNYEAQ. Trimming took 1 base from V and 8 from J, leaving 14 bases between them. In DNA, the CDR3 is TGTGCCAGCAGCTTAGGGCCGTCCCCCTGGGAAGCTTTCTTT. Its protein product is CASSLGPSPWEAFF.

The genes are TRBV4-1 and TRBJ1-6; no clear D. From germline, CDR1 is MGHRA and CDR2 YSYEKL. The CDR3 extends over 14 amino acids. Trimming left V 1 base short and J 4 bases short, with 5 bases between. The CDR3 region has the DNA TGCGCCAGCAGCCAAGGGATTTATAATTCACCCCTCCACTTT. It is translated as CASSQGIYNSPLHF.

The rearrangement joins TRBV28 to TRBJ1-5; unclear D gene. Germline-derived CDR1 and CDR2 are MDHEN and SYDVKM. The V end was cut by 4 bases, the J end by 1 base, with 11 bases between. CDR3 size: 15 residues. The CDR3 nucleotides read TGTGCCAGCAGTTCCTGGGCCGTAAGCAATCAGCCCCAGCATTTT. Translating gives CASSSWAVSNQPQHF.

CDR3 protein: CASSVTASGGGEQYF. The CDR3 nucleotides are TGTGCCAGCAGTGTGACGGCTAGCGGGGGTGGAGAGCAGTACTTC. J is TRBJ2-7 and V is TRBV2; 10 nucleotides agree with TRBD2. V dropped 4 bases and J dropped 7; count of bases not matched to a gene: 10. This CDR3 contains 15 residues. The germline V gene encodes CDR1 SNHLY and CDR2 FYNNEI. Based on the CDR3 plus reference TRBV2 and TRBJ2-7, the full variable domain is EPEVTQTPSHQVTQMGQEVILRCVPISNHLYFYWYRQILGQKVEFLVSFYNNEISEKSEIFDDQFSVERPDGSNFTLKIRSTKLEDSAMYFCASSVTASGGGEQYFGPGTRLTVT.

This chain uses TRBV7-9 with TRBJ1-6; 8 positions agree with TRBD1. Germline V gene data show CDR1 as SEHNR and CDR2 as FQNEAQ (reference sequence). The V segment lost 5 bases and the J segment 9 bases; nucleotides outside the gene matches: 3. The CDR3 length is 13 residues. The CDR3 loop is CASSGQGSSPLHF. The CDR3 DNA reads as TGTGCCAGCAGCGGACAGGGTAGTTCACCCCTCCACTTT. The full variable domain, with the rest looked up from reference TRBV7-9 and TRBJ1-6, is DTGVSQNPRHKITKRGQNVTFRCDPISEHNRLYWYRQTLGQGPEFLTYFQNEAQLEKSRLLSDRFSAERPKGSFSTLEIQRTEQGDSAMYLCASSGQGSSPLHFGNGTRLTVT.

The rearrangement links TRBV7-9 to TRBJ2-1; perhaps TRBD2 as D (6 bases). Per germline, CDR1 SEHNR and CDR2 FQNEAQ (reference sequence). The CDR3 is 16 residues long. V was shortened by 5 bases and J by 4 bases, with 18 bases between the two germline ends. In DNA, the CDR3 is TGTGCCAGCAGCCCCCCCACCGGGAGTAAATACAATGAGCAGTTCTTC. It yields the protein CASSPPTGSKYNEQFF.

V and J are TRBV19 and TRBJ1-2, with D unresolved. The ends were cut back, 3 bases at V and 2 bases at J, with 4 bases in the middle. Germline V gene sequence: CDR1 LNHDA, CDR2 SQIVND (reference sequence). This CDR3 has 12 residues. CDR3 nucleotides: TGTGCCAGTAGTATGAGGAACTATGGCTACACCTTC. Translating it yields CASSMRNYGYTF.

The chain combines TRBV4-2 with TRBJ2-3; TRBD1 might be the D (6 bases). CDR1 is LGHNA and CDR2 is YNFKEQ in the germline V gene. V was cut by 0 bases and J by 3 bases, with 10 bases left in between. This CDR3 comprises 15 residues. CDR3: CASSQEDRPTDTQYF. DNA for the CDR3: TGTGCCAGCAGCCAAGAAGACAGGCCGACAGATACGCAGTATTTT.

This chain connects TRBV19 to TRBJ2-3, with 9 bases aligning to TRBD2. Germline V gene data show CDR1 as LNHDA and CDR2 as SQIVND (reference sequence). Trimming cost V 5 bases and J 8 bases; bases outside gene matches: 8. There are 14 residues in the CDR3. The CDR3 DNA reads as TGTGCCAGTAGTCCCGGGACTAGCTACGCTACGCAGTATTTT. Its translation is CASSPGTSYATQYF.

CDR3 sequence: CASSGTGESSYEQYF. The CDR3 DNA reads TGTGCCAGCAGTGGGACAGGGGAATCATCCTACGAGCAGTACTTC. The rearrangement uses TRBV4-2 and TRBJ2-7; 10 positions match TRBD1. Losses at the gene ends were 6 bases for V and 1 base for J; bases not matched to a gene: 6. The CDR3 length is 15 residues. Looked up from germline, CDR1 is LGHNA and CDR2 is YNFKEQ.

The chain uses TRBV18 and TRBJ2-1; 11 bases are a match to TRBD2. This CDR3 spans 15 amino acids. Germline CDR1 reads KGHSH; CDR2 reads LQKENI. The V and J ends lost 6 bases and 2 bases, in that order; junction bases with no gene match: 3. CDR3 in amino acids: CASSLSGGAYNEQFF. DNA of the CDR3: TGTGCCAGCTCCCTTAGCGGGGGGGCCTACAATGAGCAGTTCTTC.

For the CDR3, the DNA is TGTGCCAGCAGCCAGGGGTATATCGACGAGCAGTACTTC. Translated, it gives CASSQGYIDEQYF. The J gene is TRBJ2-7, the V gene TRBV4-2; no definite D call. Trimming stripped 3 bases from V and 5 bases from J, with 11 bases between. In germline, CDR1 is LGHNA, CDR2 YNFKEQ. The length of the CDR3 is 13 residues.

V and J are TRBV29-1 and TRBJ2-3; no clear D gene. The CDR3 covers 14 residues. Per germline, CDR1 SQVTM and CDR2 ANQGSEA. Trimming took off 4 bases at V and 0 bases at J, with 11 bases between the two ends. CDR3 coding DNA: TGCAGCGTTGCCCGCGATTATAGCACAGATACGCAGTATTTT. It yields the protein CSVARDYSTDTQYF.

This clone has only one observation. The chain employs TRBV19 and TRBJ2-3; D not resolved. This CDR3 has 14 amino acids. V was clipped by 8 bases and J by 6 bases, with 18 bases between them. Germline CDR1 and CDR2: LNHDA and SQIVND (reference sequence). This CDR3 reads CASEDGSVLDTQYF. Written as DNA, the CDR3 is TGTGCCAGTGAGGACGGATCCGTTTTGGATACGCAGTATTTT. Supplemented by reference TRBV19 and TRBJ2-3, the full variable domain reads DGGITQSPKYLFRKEGQNVTLSCEQNLNHDAMYWYRQDPGQGLRLIYYSQIVNDFQKGDIAEGYSVSREKKESFPLTVTSAQKNPTAFYLCASEDGSVLDTQYFGPGTRLTVL.

V gene TRBV4-3 combines with J gene TRBJ1-1; no reliable D call. Germline CDR1 and CDR2: LGHNA and YSLEER. The CDR3 is 14 residues long. Trimming took 1 base from V and 4 from J, leaving 10 bases between them. CDR3 nucleotide sequence: TGCGCCAGCAGCCAAGGGACCCTAGGCACTGAAGCTTTCTTT. Translated, it gives CASSQGTLGTEAFF.

The rearrangement links TRBV27 to TRBJ2-2, with 8 nucleotides matching TRBD1. The CDR3 length is 15 residues. From germline, CDR1 is MNHEY and CDR2 SMNVEV (reference sequence). With 4 bases clipped from V and 5 bases from J, the junction kept 6 bases outside the gene matches. The CDR3 nucleotides read TGTGCCAGCAGTTCTGGACAGGGTACTACCGGGGAGCTGTTTTTT. It translates to CASSSGQGTTGELFF.

The rearrangement links TRBV5-6 to TRBJ2-7, with 8 bases matching TRBD1. CDR1 is SGHDT, CDR2 YYEEEE, per germline. The CDR3 spans 14 residues. J was trimmed by 3 bases and V by 4 bases; bases with no gene match: 6. The CDR3 sequence: CASSLTGVVYEQYF. In DNA form, the CDR3 reads TGTGCCAGCAGCCTGACAGGGGTGGTCTACGAGCAGTACTTC.

The chain couples TRBV27 to TRBJ1-1; D gene uncertain. The CDR3 loop spans 14 amino acids. CDR1 and CDR2 from the germline V gene are MNHEY and SMNVEV (reference sequence). V lost 3 bases, J lost 4 bases, and 12 bases lay in between. The DNA for the CDR3 is TGTGCCAGCAGTTTTGCCGGGTCATTCACTGAAGCTTTCTTT. Its protein is CASSFAGSFTEAFF.